This T cell receptor beta chain was documented in a study of cytomegalovirus exposure and HLA in healthy donors. General observations from the study: Sequencing likely produced, as an artifact, a cluster of highly shared sequence variants.

Germline values: CDR1 SGHTA, CDR2 FQGTGA. The CDR3 sequence is 14 residues long. V dropped 1 base and J dropped 6 bases, with 13 bases sitting between them. Both 60 Vbeta primers and 13 Jbeta primers went into the PCR. Under the authors' procedure: Some 11 million shared chains were among the 65 million to 85 million unique TCR beta chains that a later analysis counted. Assay used: immunoSEQ multiplex PCR; TCRdb lists only in-frame clones, some missing. The D gene and trimming were derived from the DNA, and the V and J assignments and clone size from that table. The sample includes some 210,000 clones, roughly four fifths of them seen just once. This clone was counted once. Its antigen is unidentified.

Sequencing was carried out using PBMCs. The chain is built from TRBV7-3 and TRBJ2-7; D may be TRBD2 (6 bases). The receptor was isolated from a woman under 40 in good health and CMV-seropositive. CDR3 region: CASSLKHGSTEQYF. CDR3 coding DNA: TGTGCCAGCAGCTTAAAACACGGGAGCACCGAGCAGTACTTC.